This T cell receptor beta chain derives from a study of T cells in Graves' hyperthyroidism and ophthalmopathy. There were TCR beta CDR3 regions amplified from RNA transcripts. First-round RT-PCR targeting the TCR CDR3 was performed with the HTBI primer set. MiXCR was run by TCRdb on the multiplex PCR reads, yielding one entry per CDR3 protein. The table includes over 500,000 distinct CDR3 sequences, about 16% detected once. This clonotype was detected ten times or more. The antigen remains unidentified. Investigators excluded patients with uncontrolled infection, other autoimmune disease, pregnancy or lactation. Unmatched junction bases numbered 10, after V lost 4 bases and J lost 7 bases. There are 15 residues in the CDR3. The germline CDR1 and CDR2 sequences are SQVTM and ANQGSEA. Findings and caveats of the study: Blood also contained most expanded thyroid clonotypes above 0.001.

The chain recombines TRBV29-1 with TRBJ1-5, with 10 bases fitting TRBD1. The source of this sequence is a woman younger than 45 with Graves' ophthalmopathy. The sequenced material came from blood. The CDR3 is CSVVIGQGVGQPQHF. Written as DNA, the CDR3 is TGCAGCGTTGTTATTGGACAGGGGGTTGGACAGCCCCAGCATTTT. The variable domain in full, completed from reference TRBV29-1 and TRBJ1-5, reads SAVISQKPSRDICQRGTSLTIQCQVDSQVTMMFWYRQQPGQSLTLIATANQGSEATYESGFVIDKFPISRPNLTFSTLTVSNMSPEDSSIYLCSVVIGQGVGQPQHFGDGTRLSIL.